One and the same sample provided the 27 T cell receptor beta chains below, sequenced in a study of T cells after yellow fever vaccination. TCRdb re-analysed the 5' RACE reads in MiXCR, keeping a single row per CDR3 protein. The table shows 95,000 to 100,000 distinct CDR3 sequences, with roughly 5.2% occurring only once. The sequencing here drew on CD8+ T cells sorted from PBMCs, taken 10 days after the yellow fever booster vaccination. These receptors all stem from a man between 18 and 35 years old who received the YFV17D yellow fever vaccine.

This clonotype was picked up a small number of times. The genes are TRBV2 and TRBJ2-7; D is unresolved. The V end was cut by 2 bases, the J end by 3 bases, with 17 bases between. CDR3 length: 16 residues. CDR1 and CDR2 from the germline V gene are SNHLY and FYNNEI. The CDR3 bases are TGTGCCAGCAGTGAACCCCGGCTTGAAGCCCGCTACGAGCAGTACGTC. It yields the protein CASSEPRLEARYEQYV.

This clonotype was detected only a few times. The CDR3: CASSPEGTLGSNQPQHF. The CDR3 DNA follows: TGTGCCAGCAGCCCTGAGGGGACCCTCGGAAGCAATCAGCCCCAGCATTTT. The chain carries TRBV12-3 or TRBV12-4 and TRBJ1-5; possible D gene TRBD1, 5 bases. CDR3 length equals 17 residues. Trimming removed 6 bases from V and 1 base from J, with 19 bases in between.

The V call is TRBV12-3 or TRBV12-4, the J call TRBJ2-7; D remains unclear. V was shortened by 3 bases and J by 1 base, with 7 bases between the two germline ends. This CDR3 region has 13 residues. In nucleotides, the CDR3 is TGTGCCAGCAGTTTCGGACCTTCCTACGAGCAGTACTTC. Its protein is CASSFGPSYEQYF.

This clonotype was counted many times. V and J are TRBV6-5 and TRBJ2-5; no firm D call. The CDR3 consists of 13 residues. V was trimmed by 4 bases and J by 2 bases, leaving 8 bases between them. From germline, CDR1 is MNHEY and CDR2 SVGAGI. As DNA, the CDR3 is TGTGCCAGCAGTTTAAACAGTCAAGAGACCCAGTACTTC. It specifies CASSLNSQETQYF.

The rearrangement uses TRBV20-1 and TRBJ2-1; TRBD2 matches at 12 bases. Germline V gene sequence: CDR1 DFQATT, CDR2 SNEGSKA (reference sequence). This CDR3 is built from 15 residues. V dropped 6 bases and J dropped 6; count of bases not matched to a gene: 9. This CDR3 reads CSANQPGLAGNEQFF. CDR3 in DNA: TGCAGTGCCAACCAACCGGGACTAGCGGGCAATGAGCAGTTCTTC.

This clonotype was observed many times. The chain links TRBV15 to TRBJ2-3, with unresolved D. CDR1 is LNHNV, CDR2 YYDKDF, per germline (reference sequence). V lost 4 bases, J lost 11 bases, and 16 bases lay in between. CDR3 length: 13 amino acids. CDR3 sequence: CATSNYGTPRQYF. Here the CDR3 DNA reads TGTGCCACCAGCAATTACGGCACCCCTAGGCAGTATTTT. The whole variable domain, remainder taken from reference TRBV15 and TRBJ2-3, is DAMVIQNPRYQVTQFGKPVTLSCSQTLNHNVMYWYQQKSSQAPKLLFHYYDKDFNNEADTPDNFQSRRPNTSFCFLDIRSPGLGDTAMYLCATSNYGTPRQYFGPGTRLTVL.

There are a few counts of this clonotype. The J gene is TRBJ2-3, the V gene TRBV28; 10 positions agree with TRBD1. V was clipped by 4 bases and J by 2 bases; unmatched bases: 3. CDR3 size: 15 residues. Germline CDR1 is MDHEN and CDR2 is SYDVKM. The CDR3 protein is CASSSGTGATDTQYF. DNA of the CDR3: TGTGCCAGCAGTTCAGGGACAGGGGCCACAGATACGCAGTATTTT.

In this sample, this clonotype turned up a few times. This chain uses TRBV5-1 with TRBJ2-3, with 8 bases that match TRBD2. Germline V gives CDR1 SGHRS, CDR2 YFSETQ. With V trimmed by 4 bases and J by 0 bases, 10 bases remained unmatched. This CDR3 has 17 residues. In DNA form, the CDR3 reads TGCGCCAGCAGCCCCCGGGGGGGCGTGGGCAGCACAGATACGCAGTATTTT. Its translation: CASSPRGGVGSTDTQYF.

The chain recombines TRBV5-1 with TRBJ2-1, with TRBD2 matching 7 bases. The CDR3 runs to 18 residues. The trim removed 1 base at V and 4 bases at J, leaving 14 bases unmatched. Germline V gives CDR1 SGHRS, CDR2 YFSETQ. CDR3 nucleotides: TGCGCCAGCAGCTTGAAAGGCCCGGCCGGAGCGGGATACAATGAGCAGTTCTTC. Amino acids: CASSLKGPAGAGYNEQFF.

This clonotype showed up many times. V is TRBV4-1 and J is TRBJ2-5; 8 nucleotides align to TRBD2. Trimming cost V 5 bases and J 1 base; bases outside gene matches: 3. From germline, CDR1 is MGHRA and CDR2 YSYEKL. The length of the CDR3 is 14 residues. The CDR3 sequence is CASSELAVQETQYF. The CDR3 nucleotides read TGCGCCAGCAGCGAACTAGCGGTCCAAGAGACCCAGTACTTC.

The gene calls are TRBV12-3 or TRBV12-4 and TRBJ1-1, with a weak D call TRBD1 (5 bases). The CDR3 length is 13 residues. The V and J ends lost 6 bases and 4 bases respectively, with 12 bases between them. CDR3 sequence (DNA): TGTGCCAGCAGACTAGATGGGGGCACTGAAGCTTTCTTT. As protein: CASRLDGGTEAFF.

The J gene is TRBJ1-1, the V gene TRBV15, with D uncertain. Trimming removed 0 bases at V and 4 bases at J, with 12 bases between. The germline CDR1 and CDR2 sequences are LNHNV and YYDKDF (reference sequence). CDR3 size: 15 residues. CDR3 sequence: CATSRDLGRSTEAFF. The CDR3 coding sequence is TGTGCCACCAGCAGAGATCTCGGGCGGAGCACTGAAGCTTTCTTT.

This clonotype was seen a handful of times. The CDR3: CASSKQFYEQYF. In DNA form, the CDR3 reads TGTGCCAGCAGCAAACAGTTCTACGAGCAGTACTTC. The chain uses TRBV12-3 or TRBV12-4 and TRBJ2-7; D remains unclear. Trimming took off 6 bases at V and 3 bases at J, with 9 bases between the two ends. The CDR3 is 12 amino acids.

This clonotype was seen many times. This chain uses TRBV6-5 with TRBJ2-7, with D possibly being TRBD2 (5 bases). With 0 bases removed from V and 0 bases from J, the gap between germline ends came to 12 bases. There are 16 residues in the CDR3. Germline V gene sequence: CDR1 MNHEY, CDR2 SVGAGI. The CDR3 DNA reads TGTGCCAGCAGTTACTCGAGGCGGAGGAGCTCCTACGAGCAGTACTTC. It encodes CASSYSRRRSSYEQYF.

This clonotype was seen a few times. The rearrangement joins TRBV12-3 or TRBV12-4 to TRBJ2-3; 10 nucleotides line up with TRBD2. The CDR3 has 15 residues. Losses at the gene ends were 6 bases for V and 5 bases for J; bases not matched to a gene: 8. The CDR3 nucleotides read TGTGCCAGCAGCTGGAGCGGGGGGGCGGTAGATACGCAGTATTTT. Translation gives CASSWSGGAVDTQYF.

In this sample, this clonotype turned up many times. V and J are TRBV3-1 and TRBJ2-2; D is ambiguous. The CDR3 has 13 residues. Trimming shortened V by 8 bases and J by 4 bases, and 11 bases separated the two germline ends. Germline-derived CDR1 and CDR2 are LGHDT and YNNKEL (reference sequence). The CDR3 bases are TGTGCCAGCTGCCCCTCGGTCACCGGGGAGCTGTTTTTT. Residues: CASCPSVTGELFF.

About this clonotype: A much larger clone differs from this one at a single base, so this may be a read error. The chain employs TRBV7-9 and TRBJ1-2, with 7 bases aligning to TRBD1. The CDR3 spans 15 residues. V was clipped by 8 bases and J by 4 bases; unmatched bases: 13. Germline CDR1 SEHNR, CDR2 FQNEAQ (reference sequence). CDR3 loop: CASVPWQGVFYGYTF. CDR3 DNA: TGTGCCAGCGTTCCGTGGCAGGGGGTCTTCTATGGCTACACCTTC.

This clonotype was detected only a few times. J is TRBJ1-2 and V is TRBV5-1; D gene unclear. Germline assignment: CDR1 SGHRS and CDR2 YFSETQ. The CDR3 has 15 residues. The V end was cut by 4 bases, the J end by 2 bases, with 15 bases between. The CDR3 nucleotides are TGCGCCAGCAGCCCTTACCCCACCTACAACTATGGCTACACCTTC. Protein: CASSPYPTYNYGYTF.

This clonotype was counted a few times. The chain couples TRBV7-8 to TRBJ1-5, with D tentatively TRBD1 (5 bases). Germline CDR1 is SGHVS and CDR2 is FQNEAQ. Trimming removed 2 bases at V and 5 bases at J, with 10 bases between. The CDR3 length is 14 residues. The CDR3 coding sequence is TGTGCCAGCAGCTTATACGGGGCGCATCAGCCCCAGCATTTT. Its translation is CASSLYGAHQPQHF.

CDR3 coding DNA: TGCGCCAGCAGCCAACTCAGGAGAACGGACGAGCAGTACTTC. Protein: CASSQLRRTDEQYF. The chain links TRBV4-1 to TRBJ2-7; no reliable D call. The CDR3 is made up of 14 amino acids. V lost 2 bases, J lost 5 bases, and 13 bases lay in between. Germline CDR1 and CDR2: MGHRA and YSYEKL.

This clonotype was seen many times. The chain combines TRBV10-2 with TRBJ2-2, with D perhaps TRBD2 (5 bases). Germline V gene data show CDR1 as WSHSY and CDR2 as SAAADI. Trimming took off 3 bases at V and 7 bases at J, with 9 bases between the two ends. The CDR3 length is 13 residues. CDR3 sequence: CASSDAAGGELFF. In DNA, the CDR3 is TGCGCCAGCAGTGACGCGGCGGGCGGGGAGCTGTTTTTT.

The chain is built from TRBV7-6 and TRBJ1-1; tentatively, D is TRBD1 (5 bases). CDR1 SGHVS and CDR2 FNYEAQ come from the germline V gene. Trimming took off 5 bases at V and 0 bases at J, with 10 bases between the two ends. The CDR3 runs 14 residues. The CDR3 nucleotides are TGTGCCAGCAGCCCCGACAGATTGAACACTGAAGCTTTCTTT. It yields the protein CASSPDRLNTEAFF.

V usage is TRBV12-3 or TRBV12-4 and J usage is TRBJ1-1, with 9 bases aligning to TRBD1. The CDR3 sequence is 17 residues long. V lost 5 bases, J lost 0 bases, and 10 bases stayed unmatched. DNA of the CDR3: TGTGCCAGCAGTCCTCGGGACAGGGTTTCTATGAACACTGAAGCTTTCTTT. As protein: CASSPRDRVSMNTEAFF.

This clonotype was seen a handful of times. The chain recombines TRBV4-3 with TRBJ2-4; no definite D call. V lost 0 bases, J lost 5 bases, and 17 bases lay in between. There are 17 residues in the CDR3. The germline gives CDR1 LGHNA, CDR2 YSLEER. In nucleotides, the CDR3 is TGCGCCAGCAGCCAAGATTTGGGTTCGCCTGCGCAAAACATTCAGTACTTC. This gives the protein CASSQDLGSPAQNIQYF.

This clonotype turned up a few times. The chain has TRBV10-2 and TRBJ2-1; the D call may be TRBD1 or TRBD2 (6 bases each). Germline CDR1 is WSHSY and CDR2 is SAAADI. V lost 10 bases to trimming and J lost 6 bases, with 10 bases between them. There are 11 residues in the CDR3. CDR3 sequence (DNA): TGCGCCACCTCGGGGGCCAATGAGCAGTTCTTC. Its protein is CATSGANEQFF.

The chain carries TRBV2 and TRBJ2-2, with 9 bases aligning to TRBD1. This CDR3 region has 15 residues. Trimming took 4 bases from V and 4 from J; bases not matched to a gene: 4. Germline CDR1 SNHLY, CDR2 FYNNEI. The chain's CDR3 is CASSAGTGSTGELFF. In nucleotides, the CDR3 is TGTGCCAGCAGTGCGGGGACAGGGTCCACCGGGGAGCTGTTTTTT.

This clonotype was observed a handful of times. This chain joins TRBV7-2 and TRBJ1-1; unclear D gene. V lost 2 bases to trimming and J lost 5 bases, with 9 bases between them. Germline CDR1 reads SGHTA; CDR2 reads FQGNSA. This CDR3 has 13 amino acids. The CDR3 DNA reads TGTGCCAGCAGCTTAACTAGAGGAACTGAAGCTTTCTTT. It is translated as CASSLTRGTEAFF.